The sequence of this T cell receptor (beta chain) was determined in a study of tumor and adjacent non-tumor tissue in lung cancer. Whole-study results and caveats: Shorter survival was associated with higher TCR diversity in tumors. In normal lung, the top 100 clones were significantly more dominant than in tumor. Significantly higher TCR diversity was found in tumor than normal lung.

This clonotype was observed many times. Its matching antigen is unknown. A modified ARM-PCR protocol with three rounds of nested PCR amplified TCRbeta. TCRdb re-derived calls from the multiplex PCR reads in MiXCR, one entry per CDR3 protein. Of 75,000 to 80,000 distinct CDR3 sequences listed, approximately 79% were seen once; the top ten hold 10% to 15%. The template was RNA from unsorted bulk tissue. Newly diagnosed lung cancer patients had thoracic surgery in China, August–late 2014, without prior chemotherapy. Sequencing used lung tumor tissue. The TCR comes from a woman between 45 and 60 years old with non-small cell lung cancer.

The CDR3 is CSARGNVGGEETQYF. The CDR3 region has the DNA TGCAGTGCTAGAGGCAACGTAGGGGGGGAAGAGACCCAGTACTTC. This chain links TRBV20-1 with TRBJ2-5; weak D call: TRBD2 (7 bases). V dropped 1 base and J dropped 3 bases, with 15 bases sitting between them. Germline V lookup: CDR1 DFQATT, CDR2 SNEGSKA (reference sequence). The CDR3 has 15 amino acids.